This T cell receptor (beta chain) was captured in a study of T cells in narcolepsy. Only in-frame clones appear in the TCRdb table, and some are missing; sequencing was by immunoSEQ multiplex PCR. There are under 35,000 clones in the sample; 75% to 90% occur only once, and about 2.7% lies in the top ten. The study's findings and limits: In some patient and control memory CD4+ samples, autoreactive clones were absent.

V shed 1 base and J shed 4 bases, with 14 bases lying between them. This CDR3 has 16 amino acids. The V gene's germline CDR1 is MDHEN and CDR2 SYDVKM. This clone was observed once. Its antigen is currently unknown. This chain connects TRBV28 to TRBJ1-5; D might be TRBD1 (6 bases). The source of this sequence is a human donor with narcolepsy. The source material was CD45RA- memory CD4+ T cells from PBMCs. DNA for the CDR3: TGTGCCAGCAGTTTATCAGGGGACGGGAGTAATCAGCCCCAGCATTTT. Its translation: CASSLSGDGSNQPQHF.